These T cell receptor beta chains were read from a single sample in a study of blood T cell repertoires in COVID-19. Libraries were prepared by immunoSEQ multiplex PCR; TCRdb keeps only in-frame clonotypes and omits some of them. The sample yields some 140,000 clones, 75% to 80% seen once. Sequenced input: peripheral blood. Every receptor here comes from a man older than 75 with acute or convalescent COVID-19. Each CDR3 is given without its conserved first and last residue. Fields, in order: V gene, J gene, CDR3 protein.

TRBV5-4	TRBJ2-5	ASSPGMEPQETQY
TRBV12-3/TRBV12-4	TRBJ1-2	ASSFGDSPRIR
TRBV27	TRBJ2-7	ASSKDRAPYEQY
TRBV2	TRBJ1-2	ASSAGGGYGYT
TRBV15	TRBJ2-3	ATSPDRAADTQY
TRBV11-2	TRBJ1-4	ASSLGGDRGNEKLF
TRBV7-9	TRBJ2-2	ASSLVEAGELF
TRBV5-1	TRBJ2-1	ASSPPGAGGYNEQF
TRBV30	TRBJ1-1	AWSVIGGGPFEAF
TRBV5-1	TRBJ1-1	ASSLSRGVLNTEAF
TRBV7-9	TRBJ2-7	ASSARTGGEMNEQY
TRBV6-5	TRBJ1-6	ASSYQDSYNSPLH
TRBV6-4	TRBJ1-5	ASSELGGGNQPQH
TRBV7-8	TRBJ2-7	ASSPRTGVGNEQY
TRBV30	TRBJ2-2	AWSVHGGYTGELF
TRBV14	TRBJ1-2	ASSQDLNYGYT
TRBV6-2/TRBV6-3	TRBJ2-7	ASSYFNGGYEQY
TRBV5-4	TRBJ2-7	ASSQGAGIYEQY
TRBV19	TRBJ1-4	ASSETGSRMEKLF
TRBV30	TRBJ1-3	ASDRGGNTIY
TRBV7-2	TRBJ2-2	ASSLAWRGAGELF
TRBV7-6	TRBJ1-5	ASSTGQSSNQPQH
TRBV18	TRBJ2-7	ASSPGLAGVYEQY
TRBV3-1/TRBV3-2	TRBJ1-2	ASSKDRGDYGYT
TRBV20-1	TRBJ2-7	SASPLAGREQY
TRBV6-5	TRBJ2-2	ASRPGGLGTGELF
TRBV6-2/TRBV6-3	TRBJ2-4	ASSYSSGGVAKNIQY